A single sample gave rise to the 15 T cell receptor beta chains below, sequenced in a study of OX40 agonist ivuxolimab in advanced cancers. Assay used: immunoSEQ multiplex PCR; TCRdb lists only in-frame clones, some missing. The data show around 100,000 clones, around nine tenths seen once. The source was CD4+ or CD8+ T cells sorted from blood, collected in a trial of the OX40 agonist ivuxolimab. These receptors originate from an adult with an advanced solid tumor such as melanoma, head and neck, liver or kidney cancer.

The chain uses TRBV2 and TRBJ1-2, with D hard to call. The length of the CDR3 is 13 residues. Trimming stripped 8 bases from V and 3 bases from J, with 13 bases between. Germline V gives CDR1 SNHLY, CDR2 FYNNEI. CDR3 DNA sequence: TGTGCCAGCGGCATCATGCGGGACTATGGCTACACCTTC. This sequence encodes CASGIMRDYGYTF.

The V and J genes are TRBV10-1 and TRBJ1-2; no firm D call. V lost 0 bases and J 7 bases, leaving 9 bases between the germline ends. Per germline, CDR1 WNHNN and CDR2 SYGVQD (reference sequence). The CDR3 runs to 13 residues. The CDR3 sequence is CASSESRSIGYTF. The CDR3 DNA sequence: TGCGCCAGCAGTGAGTCTCGCAGTATTGGCTACACCTTC.

V and J are TRBV7-9 and TRBJ2-3; D gene ambiguous. The CDR3 length is 15 residues. Trimming pared 7 bases from V and 3 bases from J, leaving 17 bases between. Looked up from germline, CDR1 is SEHNR and CDR2 is FQNEAQ (reference sequence). The CDR3 DNA sequence: TGTGCCAGCACCCCCCGGACGCTTCGAACAGATACGCAGTATTTT. Translated, it gives CASTPRTLRTDTQYF.

The chain is built from TRBV19 and TRBJ1-2; D may be TRBD1 (6 bases). The CDR3 length is 12 residues. V was clipped by 5 bases and J by 7 bases, with 11 bases between them. The germline CDR1 and CDR2 sequences are LNHDA and SQIVND (reference sequence). CDR3 nucleotide sequence: TGTGCCAGTAGTTTACTGACAGGTGGCTACACCTTC. It codes for CASSLLTGGYTF.

The chain carries TRBV19 and TRBJ1-2; 9 positions match TRBD1. The V and J ends lost 6 bases and 8 bases, in that order; junction bases with no gene match: 4. The germline gives CDR1 LNHDA, CDR2 SQIVND (reference sequence). The CDR3 extends over 12 amino acids. The CDR3 bases are TGTGCCAGTAGGGGACAGGGAGAAGGCTACACCTTC. Translating it yields CASRGQGEGYTF.

The chain combines TRBV7-8 with TRBJ2-3; 14 bases agree with TRBD2. The CDR3 runs 18 residues. The V and J ends lost 4 bases and 1 base, in that order; junction bases with no gene match: 7. Germline V gives CDR1 SGHVS, CDR2 FQNEAQ. The CDR3 DNA reads TGTGCCAGCAGCTCCCACCTGGGACTAGCGGGGGGCACAGATACGCAGTATTTT. Its protein product is CASSSHLGLAGGTDTQYF.

V and J are TRBV28 and TRBJ1-1, with a tentative D call TRBD1 (6 bases). Trimming left V 1 base short and J 2 bases short, with 11 bases between. The CDR3 spans 15 residues. Germline CDR1 and CDR2: MDHEN and SYDVKM. CDR3 in amino acids: CASSLYGQPNTEAFF. The CDR3 DNA reads TGTGCCAGCAGTTTATACGGACAGCCCAACACTGAAGCTTTCTTT.

This chain joins TRBV6-1 and TRBJ2-7; tentatively, D is TRBD1 or TRBD2 (5 bases each). Germline V gene data show CDR1 as MNHNS and CDR2 as SASEGT. The CDR3 covers 15 residues. V lost 1 base and J lost 0, with 10 bases in between. CDR3 DNA: TGTGCCAGCAGTGAAGGTCTGGGGGACTCCTACGAGCAGTACTTC. Translating gives CASSEGLGDSYEQYF.

V gene TRBV18 combines with J gene TRBJ2-6, with 13 bases matching TRBD2. The V and J ends lost 3 bases and 4 bases, in that order; junction bases with no gene match: 12. CDR3 length equals 20 residues. CDR1 KGHSH and CDR2 LQKENI come from the germline V gene. In DNA form, the CDR3 reads TGTGCCAGCTCACCTACCCGACTAGCGGGAGGTCTGGGAGGGGCCAACGTCCTGACTTTC. This translates into CASSPTRLAGGLGGANVLTF.

V gene TRBV5-1 combines with J gene TRBJ2-7; the match to TRBD2 covers 9 bases. V was clipped by 0 bases and J by 4 bases; unmatched bases: 2. Germline V gives CDR1 SGHRS, CDR2 YFSETQ. This CDR3 contains 14 residues. CDR3 region: CASSLGGRAYEQYF. The CDR3 region has the DNA TGCGCCAGCAGCTTGGGCGGGAGGGCTTACGAGCAGTACTTC.

This clone appeared once. The chain joins TRBV30 to TRBJ2-7; 9 nucleotides agree with TRBD1. The V gene's germline CDR1 is GTSNPN and CDR2 SVGIG (reference sequence). The CDR3 extends over 15 amino acids. V lost 8 bases, J lost 5 bases, and 16 bases stayed unmatched. CDR3 bases: TGTGCCCGCTTAGGGGGGACCGGGACAGGGAACGAGCAGTACTTC. Translating it yields CARLGGTGTGNEQYF.

The V gene is TRBV19, the J gene TRBJ2-6, with 8 bases fitting TRBD1. The CDR3 is 14 amino acids. Losses at the gene ends were 5 bases for V and 8 bases for J; bases not matched to a gene: 5. CDR1 LNHDA and CDR2 SQIVND come from the germline V gene (reference sequence). The CDR3 DNA follows: TGTGCCAGTAGTTCAGGGGGCGTATCCAACGTCCTGACTTTC. As protein: CASSSGGVSNVLTF. The full variable domain, in which reference TRBV19 and TRBJ2-6 provide the parts outside the CDR3, is DGGITQSPKYLFRKEGQNVTLSCEQNLNHDAMYWYRQDPGQGLRLIYYSQIVNDFQKGDIAEGYSVSREKKESFPLTVTSAQKNPTAFYLCASSSGGVSNVLTFGAGSRLTVL.

This clone was seen once. Sequence at one end of the junction differs from germline and may be a read error. The chain links TRBV14 to TRBJ1-1; possibly TRBD1 for D (6 bases). CDR1 and CDR2 from the germline V gene are SGHDN and FVKESK. There are 13 residues in the CDR3. Here the CDR3 DNA reads TGTGCCAGCAGTCAAGTTCCGACAGGTGAAGCTTTCTTT. Its translation: CASSQVPTGEAFF.

This clone was counted between two and nine times. The chain has TRBV14 and TRBJ1-1; D is undetermined. This CDR3 comprises 15 residues. V was cut by 3 bases and J by 0 bases, with 11 bases left in between. Looked up from germline, CDR1 is SGHDN and CDR2 is FVKESK. The CDR3 nucleotides read TGTGCCAGCAGCCAGAGGACGGGAATGAACACTGAAGCTTTCTTT. Translated: CASSQRTGMNTEAFF.

V is TRBV4-2 and J is TRBJ1-1, with a possible D match to TRBD1 (5 bases). CDR3 length: 15 residues. Germline V gene data show CDR1 as LGHNA and CDR2 as YNFKEQ. V was clipped by 1 base and J by 2 bases, with 11 bases between them. CDR3: CASSQGGASNTEAFF. DNA of the CDR3: TGTGCCAGCAGCCAAGGGGGCGCTTCCAACACTGAAGCTTTCTTT.